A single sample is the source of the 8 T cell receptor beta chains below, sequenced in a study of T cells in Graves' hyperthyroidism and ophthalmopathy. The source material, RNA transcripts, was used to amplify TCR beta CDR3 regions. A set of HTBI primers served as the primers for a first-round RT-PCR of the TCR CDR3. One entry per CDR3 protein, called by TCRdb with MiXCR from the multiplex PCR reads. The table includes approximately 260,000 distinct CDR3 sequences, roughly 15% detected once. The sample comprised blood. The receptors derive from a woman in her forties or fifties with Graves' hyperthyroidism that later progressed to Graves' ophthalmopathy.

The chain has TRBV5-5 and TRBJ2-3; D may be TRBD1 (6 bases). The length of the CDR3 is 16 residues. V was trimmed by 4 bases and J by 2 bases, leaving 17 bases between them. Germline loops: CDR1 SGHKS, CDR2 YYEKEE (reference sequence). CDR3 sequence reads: CASSPATGGSTDTQYF. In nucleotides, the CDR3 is TGTGCCAGCAGCCCCGCCACTGGGGGCTCCACAGATACGCAGTATTTT.

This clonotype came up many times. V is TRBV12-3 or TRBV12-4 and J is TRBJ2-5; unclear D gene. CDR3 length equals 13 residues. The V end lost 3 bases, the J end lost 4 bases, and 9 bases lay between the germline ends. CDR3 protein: CASSFGYIETQYF. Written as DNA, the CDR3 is TGTGCCAGCAGTTTTGGGTACATAGAGACCCAGTACTTC.

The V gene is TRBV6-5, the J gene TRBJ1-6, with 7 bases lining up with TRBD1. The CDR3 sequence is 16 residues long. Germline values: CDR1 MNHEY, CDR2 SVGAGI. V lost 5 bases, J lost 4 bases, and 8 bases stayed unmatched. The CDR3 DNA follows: TGTGCCAGCAGTCTCGACAGGGCCAATTATAATTCACCCCTCCACTTT. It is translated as CASSLDRANYNSPLHF.

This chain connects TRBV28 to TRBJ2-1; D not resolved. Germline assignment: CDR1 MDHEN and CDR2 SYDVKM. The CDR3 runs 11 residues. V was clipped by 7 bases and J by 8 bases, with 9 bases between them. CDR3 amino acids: CASIGRHEQFF. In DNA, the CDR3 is TGTGCCAGCATTGGGCGGCATGAGCAGTTCTTC. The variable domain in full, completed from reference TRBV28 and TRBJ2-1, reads DVKVTQSSRYLVKRTGEKVFLECVQDMDHENMFWYRQDPGLGLRLIYFSYDVKMKEKGDIPEGYSVSREKKERFSLILESASTNQTSMYLCASIGRHEQFFGPGTRLTVL.

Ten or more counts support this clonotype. The CDR3 here is CASSSFLVEAELFF. The CDR3 DNA is TGTGCCAGCAGTTCCTTTTTAGTGGAGGCAGAACTGTTTTTT. J is TRBJ1-4 and V is TRBV27; D is uncertain. V lost 4 bases, J lost 12 bases, and 18 bases lay in between. Germline values: CDR1 MNHEY, CDR2 SMNVEV (reference sequence). The CDR3 is made up of 14 amino acids.

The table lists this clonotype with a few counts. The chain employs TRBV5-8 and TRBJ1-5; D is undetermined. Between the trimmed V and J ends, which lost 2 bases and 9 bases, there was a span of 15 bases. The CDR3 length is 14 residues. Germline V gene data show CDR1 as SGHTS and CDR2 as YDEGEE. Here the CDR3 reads CASSFRTGWGPQHF. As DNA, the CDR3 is TGTGCCAGCAGCTTCCGGACGGGTTGGGGGCCCCAGCATTTT.

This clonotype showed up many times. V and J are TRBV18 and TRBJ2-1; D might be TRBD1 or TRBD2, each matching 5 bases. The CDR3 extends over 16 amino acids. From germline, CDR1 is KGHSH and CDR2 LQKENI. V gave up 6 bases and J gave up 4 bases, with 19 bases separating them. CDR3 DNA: TGTGCCAGCTCGACACTGAGGGGCACCCCTTACAATGAGCAGTTCTTC. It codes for CASSTLRGTPYNEQFF.

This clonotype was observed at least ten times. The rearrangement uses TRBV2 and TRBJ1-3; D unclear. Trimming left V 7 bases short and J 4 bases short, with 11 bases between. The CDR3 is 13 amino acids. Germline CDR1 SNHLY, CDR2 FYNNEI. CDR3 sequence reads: CASTVEAGNTIYF. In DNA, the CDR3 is TGTGCCAGCACCGTAGAAGCGGGAAACACCATATATTTT.